Each of the 5 T cell receptor beta chains below was sequenced from the same sample in a study of blood T cell repertoires in COVID-19. Produced via immunoSEQ multiplex PCR; TCRdb's table is partial and in-frame only. This table holds some 120,000 clones, approximately 78% found once. The sample comprised peripheral blood. Receptors originate from a man aged 65-85 years with acute or convalescent COVID-19.

Written as DNA, the CDR3 is TGTGCCAGCAGCTTCCTGACAGGGCTTGACTACGAGCAGTACTTC. It specifies CASSFLTGLDYEQYF. The chain couples TRBV7-8 to TRBJ2-7; 7 bases are a match to TRBD1. This CDR3 contains 15 residues. The germline CDR1 and CDR2 sequences are SGHVS and FQNEAQ. Trimming took 3 bases from V and 3 from J; bases not matched to a gene: 8.

In its sample, this clone was seen once. The chain recombines TRBV7-2 with TRBJ1-6, with TRBD1 identical over 10 bases. The ends lost 1 base at V and 4 bases at J; junction bases unmatched: 7. Germline V gene sequence: CDR1 SGHTA, CDR2 FQGNSA. The CDR3 is 18 amino acids. CDR3 nucleotide sequence: TGTGCCAGCAGCTTAGAAGTGACAGGGGGCCGATATAATTCACCCCTCCACTTT. Protein sequence: CASSLEVTGGRYNSPLHF.

This clone was observed a few times. The genes are TRBV2 and TRBJ1-1, with TRBD1 matching over 9 bases. The CDR3 length is 15 residues. Germline V lookup: CDR1 SNHLY, CDR2 FYNNEI. The ends lost 9 bases at V and 4 bases at J; junction bases unmatched: 12. The DNA for the CDR3 is TGTGCCAGTCGGCGGACAGGGGAGGTTGGCACTGAAGCTTTCTTT. Protein product: CASRRTGEVGTEAFF.

The chain is built from TRBV9 and TRBJ2-1; 7 bases are a match to TRBD2. The CDR3 runs 15 residues. J was trimmed by 0 bases and V by 3 bases; bases with no gene match: 3. The germline V gene has CDR1 SGDLS and CDR2 YYNGEE. Here the CDR3 DNA reads TGTGCCAGCAGCGCGCGGGGGAGCTCCTACAATGAGCAGTTCTTC. Translated, it gives CASSARGSSYNEQFF.

J is TRBJ2-7 and V is TRBV19; 13 positions match TRBD2. The germline V gene has CDR1 LNHDA and CDR2 SQIVND (reference sequence). The ends lost 6 bases at V and 0 bases at J; junction bases unmatched: 14. The CDR3 contains 19 residues. The CDR3 region is CASSRGTSGRAFSSYEQYF. The CDR3 DNA follows: TGTGCCAGTAGCAGGGGAACTAGCGGGAGGGCCTTCTCCTCCTACGAGCAGTACTTC.